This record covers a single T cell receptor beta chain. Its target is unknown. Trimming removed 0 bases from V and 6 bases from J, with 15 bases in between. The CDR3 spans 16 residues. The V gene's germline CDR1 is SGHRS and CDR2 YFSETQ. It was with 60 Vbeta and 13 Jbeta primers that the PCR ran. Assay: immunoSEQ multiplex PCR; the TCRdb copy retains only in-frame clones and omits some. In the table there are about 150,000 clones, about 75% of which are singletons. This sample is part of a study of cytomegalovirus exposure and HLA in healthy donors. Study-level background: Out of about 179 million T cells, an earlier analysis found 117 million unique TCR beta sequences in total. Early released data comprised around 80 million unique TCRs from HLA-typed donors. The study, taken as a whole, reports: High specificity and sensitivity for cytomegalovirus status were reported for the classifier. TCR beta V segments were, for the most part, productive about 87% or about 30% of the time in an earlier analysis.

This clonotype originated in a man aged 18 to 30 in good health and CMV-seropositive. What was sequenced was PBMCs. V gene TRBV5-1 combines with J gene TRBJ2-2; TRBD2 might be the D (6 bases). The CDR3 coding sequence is TGCGCCAGCAGCTTGGATTTACTAGCTGGGGCCGGGGAGCTGTTTTTT. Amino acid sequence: CASSLDLLAGAGELFF.